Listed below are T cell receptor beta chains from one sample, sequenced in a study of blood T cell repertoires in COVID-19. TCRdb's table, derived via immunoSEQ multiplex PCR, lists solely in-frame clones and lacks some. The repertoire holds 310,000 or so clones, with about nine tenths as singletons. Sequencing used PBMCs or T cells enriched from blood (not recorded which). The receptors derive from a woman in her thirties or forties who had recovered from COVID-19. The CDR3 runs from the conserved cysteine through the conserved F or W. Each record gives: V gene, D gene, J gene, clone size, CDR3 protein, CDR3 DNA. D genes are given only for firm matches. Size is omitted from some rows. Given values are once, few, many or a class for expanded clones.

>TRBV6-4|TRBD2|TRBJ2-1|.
CASSDTVRGLEGFGEQFF
TGTGCCAGCAGTGATACAGTCAGAGGACTAGAGGGGTTCGGTGAGCAGTTCTTC
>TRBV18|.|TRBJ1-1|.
CASSPAGPKGEAFF
TGTGCCAGCTCACCAGCGGGGCCCAAGGGTGAAGCTTTCTTT
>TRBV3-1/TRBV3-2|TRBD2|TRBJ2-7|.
CASSSRGAASYEQYF
TGTGCCAGCAGCTCGCGGGGGGCGGCATCCTACGAGCAGTACTTC
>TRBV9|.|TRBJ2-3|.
CASSVEQGPGTDTQYF
TGTGCCAGCAGCGTAGAGCAGGGGCCGGGCACAGATACGCAGTATTTT
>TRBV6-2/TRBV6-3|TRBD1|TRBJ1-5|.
CASSYSDRGNGQPQHF
TGTGCCAGCAGTTACTCTGACAGGGGGAACGGACAGCCCCAGCATTTT
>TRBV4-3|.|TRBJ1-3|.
CASSQAQGSSGNTIYF
TGCGCCAGCAGCCAAGCACAGGGTAGCTCTGGAAACACCATATATTTT
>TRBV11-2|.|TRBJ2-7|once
CASSLIGGAEQYF
TGTGCCAGCAGCTTAATCGGAGGGGCCGAGCAGTACTTC
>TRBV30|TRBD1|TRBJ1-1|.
CAWTTGQGMTEAFF
TGTGCCTGGACCACGGGACAGGGCATGACTGAAGCTTTCTTT
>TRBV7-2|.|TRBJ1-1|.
CASSLFGAGNTEAFF
TGTGCCAGCAGCTTATTTGGGGCAGGGAACACTGAAGCTTTCTTT
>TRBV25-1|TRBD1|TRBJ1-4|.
CASSPLDRVNEKLFF
TGTGCCAGCAGTCCACTGGACAGGGTTAATGAAAAACTGTTTTTT